A selection of T cell receptor beta chains follows, all from one sample in a study of T cell responses to AZD1222 COVID-19 vaccine. Sequencing used immunoSEQ multiplex PCR; TCRdb keeps in-frame clones, though not all of them. This table has tens of thousands of clones, roughly 84% appearing once. The source was peripheral blood, collected on day 0 of AZD1222 vaccination. These TCRs come from an adult in good health. Both conserved end residues are part of each CDR3. Each record gives: clone size, D gene, V gene, J gene, CDR3 DNA, CDR3 protein. The D gene is left open where the match is weak. Part of the rows lack a size; the others show once, few, many or a class for expanded clones.

clone size: NA
D gene: TRBD2
V gene: TRBV14
J gene: TRBJ2-7
CDR3 DNA: TGTGCCAGCAGCGGGCGAGGGACTAGCGGTAACATTTACGAGCAGTACTTC
CDR3 protein: CASSGRGTSGNIYEQYF

clone size: NA
D gene: NA
V gene: TRBV7-6
J gene: TRBJ2-3
CDR3 DNA: TGTGCCAGCAGCCTCCTTCGAGGGTCCCCGGGCACAGATACGCAGTATTTT
CDR3 protein: CASSLLRGSPGTDTQYF

clone size: once
D gene: TRBD1
V gene: TRBV4-2
J gene: TRBJ1-6
CDR3 DNA: TGTGCCGTCGCAATAGAGGGACAGGGCAATTCACCCCTCCACTTT
CDR3 protein: CAVAIEGQGNSPLHF

clone size: NA
D gene: NA
V gene: TRBV28
J gene: TRBJ1-2
CDR3 DNA: TGTGCCAGCAGTTGGACCGGGAGTGGTAACTATGGCTACACCTTC
CDR3 protein: CASSWTGSGNYGYTF

clone size: NA
D gene: TRBD1
V gene: TRBV28
J gene: TRBJ1-5
CDR3 DNA: TGTGCCAGCAGTTTCCGGGACAGATACGATAGCAATCAGCCCCAGCATTTT
CDR3 protein: CASSFRDRYDSNQPQHF

clone size: NA
D gene: NA
V gene: TRBV9
J gene: TRBJ1-1
CDR3 DNA: TGTGCCAGCAGCGTAGCGATTACAGGGAAAACTGAAGCTTTCTTT
CDR3 protein: CASSVAITGKTEAFF

clone size: NA
D gene: TRBD2
V gene: TRBV4-1
J gene: TRBJ2-7
CDR3 DNA: TGCGCCAGCAGCCAAGACGGAAGCGGGAACCTCTACGAGCAGTACTTC
CDR3 protein: CASSQDGSGNLYEQYF

clone size: once
D gene: NA
V gene: TRBV12-3/TRBV12-4
J gene: TRBJ1-1
CDR3 DNA: TGTGCCAGCAGTTTTAATAGGGCCACTGAAGCTTTCTTT
CDR3 protein: CASSFNRATEAFF

clone size: NA
D gene: NA
V gene: TRBV4-1
J gene: TRBJ1-5
CDR3 DNA: TGCGCCAGCAGCCAAGAGGGGCATCAGCCCCAGCATTTT
CDR3 protein: CASSQEGHQPQHF

clone size: NA
D gene: NA
V gene: TRBV10-3
J gene: TRBJ1-3
CDR3 DNA: TGTGCCATCAGTGAGTCGACCCGCTCTGGAAACACCATATATTTT
CDR3 protein: CAISESTRSGNTIYF

clone size: NA
D gene: TRBD2
V gene: TRBV30
J gene: TRBJ2-3
CDR3 DNA: TGTGCCTGGAGTATAACTAGCGGGGCAGATACGCAGTATTTT
CDR3 protein: CAWSITSGADTQYF

clone size: NA
D gene: TRBD1
V gene: TRBV27
J gene: TRBJ1-5
CDR3 DNA: TGTGCCAGCAAGACAGGGACGAATCAGCCCCAGCATTTT
CDR3 protein: CASKTGTNQPQHF

clone size: NA
D gene: NA
V gene: TRBV18
J gene: TRBJ2-3
CDR3 DNA: TGTGCCAGCTCACCAAGGCAGGGCAGCACAGATACGCAGTATTTT
CDR3 protein: CASSPRQGSTDTQYF

clone size: NA
D gene: TRBD2
V gene: TRBV4-1
J gene: TRBJ2-7
CDR3 DNA: TGCGCCAGCAGCCAAGATCAGTGGACTAGCGGGACCTACGAGCAGTACTTC
CDR3 protein: CASSQDQWTSGTYEQYF

clone size: NA
D gene: TRBD2
V gene: TRBV30
J gene: TRBJ2-3
CDR3 DNA: TGTGCCTGGACTGGACTAGCGGGGCTATGGGATACGCAGTATTTT
CDR3 protein: CAWTGLAGLWDTQYF

clone size: few
D gene: TRBD1
V gene: TRBV4-3
J gene: TRBJ1-5
CDR3 DNA: TGCGCCAGCAGCCAGACAGGACAGGGGTATGAGCCCCAGCATTTT
CDR3 protein: CASSQTGQGYEPQHF

clone size: NA
D gene: NA
V gene: TRBV7-3
J gene: TRBJ2-3
CDR3 DNA: TGTGCCAGCAGCATATTTTCGGGGGCCACAGATACGCAGTATTTT
CDR3 protein: CASSIFSGATDTQYF

clone size: NA
D gene: TRBD1
V gene: TRBV29-1
J gene: TRBJ2-2
CDR3 DNA: TGCAGCGTTGAAGGGACAGGGAGAAGTCCGAACACCGGGGAGCTGTTTTTT
CDR3 protein: CSVEGTGRSPNTGELFF

clone size: NA
D gene: TRBD1
V gene: TRBV12-3/TRBV12-4
J gene: TRBJ1-6
CDR3 DNA: TGTGCCAGTCAGACAGGGAATAATTCACCCCTCCACTTT
CDR3 protein: CASQTGNNSPLHF

clone size: NA
D gene: NA
V gene: TRBV19
J gene: TRBJ2-6
CDR3 DNA: TGTGCCAGTAGTATTCCAGGTTCTGGGGCCAACGTCCTGACTTTC
CDR3 protein: CASSIPGSGANVLTF

clone size: NA
D gene: NA
V gene: TRBV3-1/TRBV3-2
J gene: TRBJ1-4
CDR3 DNA: TGTGCCAGCAGCGTTAATGAAAAACTGTTTTTT
CDR3 protein: CASSVNEKLFF

clone size: once
D gene: NA
V gene: TRBV7-2
J gene: TRBJ2-1
CDR3 DNA: TGTGCCAGCAGCTTAGGGTCAGCTACCTACAATGAGCAGTTCTTC
CDR3 protein: CASSLGSATYNEQFF

clone size: NA
D gene: NA
V gene: TRBV27
J gene: TRBJ1-5
CDR3 DNA: TGTGCCAGCAGTTTATTTGCGGACGGCGAACAGCCCCAGCATTTT
CDR3 protein: CASSLFADGEQPQHF

clone size: few
D gene: TRBD1
V gene: TRBV6-1
J gene: TRBJ1-2
CDR3 DNA: TGTGCCAGCAGTGAAGGCGGGACAGGGTATGGCTACACCTTC
CDR3 protein: CASSEGGTGYGYTF

clone size: NA
D gene: TRBD2
V gene: TRBV5-1
J gene: TRBJ2-3
CDR3 DNA: TGCGCCAGCAGCTTGGCCTGGGGAGCGGGACCAGATACGCAGTATTTT
CDR3 protein: CASSLAWGAGPDTQYF

clone size: NA
D gene: NA
V gene: TRBV4-2
J gene: TRBJ2-1
CDR3 DNA: TGTGCCAGCAGCCAAGCTCAGGGCCAGGACAATGAGCAGTTCTTC
CDR3 protein: CASSQAQGQDNEQFF

clone size: once
D gene: NA
V gene: TRBV6-6
J gene: TRBJ2-7
CDR3 DNA: TGTGCCAGCAGTTACTTCCCCCCAGGCTACGAGCAGTACTTC
CDR3 protein: CASSYFPPGYEQYF

clone size: NA
D gene: TRBD1
V gene: TRBV13
J gene: TRBJ2-3
CDR3 DNA: TGTGCCAGCAGCCTCACAGGGGACACAGATACGCAGTATTTT
CDR3 protein: CASSLTGDTDTQYF

clone size: NA
D gene: NA
V gene: TRBV11-2
J gene: TRBJ1-2
CDR3 DNA: TGTGCCAGCAGCTCCGGGGCGGTTAACTATGGCTACACCTTC
CDR3 protein: CASSSGAVNYGYTF

clone size: NA
D gene: NA
V gene: TRBV28
J gene: TRBJ1-2
CDR3 DNA: TGTGCCGCAACGGGTTCGAACTATGGCTACACCTTC
CDR3 protein: CAATGSNYGYTF

clone size: NA
D gene: TRBD2
V gene: TRBV27
J gene: TRBJ2-1
CDR3 DNA: TGTGCCAGCAGTGCCCGGACTAGCGGGTTTTCCTACAATGAGCAGTTCTTC
CDR3 protein: CASSARTSGFSYNEQFF

clone size: NA
D gene: NA
V gene: TRBV10-1
J gene: TRBJ1-5
CDR3 DNA: TGCGCCAGCAGTCGTGGGGACCCCAATCAGCCCCAGCATTTT
CDR3 protein: CASSRGDPNQPQHF

clone size: NA
D gene: TRBD2
V gene: TRBV5-5
J gene: TRBJ2-7
CDR3 DNA: TGTGCCAGGAGCGGGACTTGGCACGAGCAGTACTTC
CDR3 protein: CARSGTWHEQYF

clone size: NA
D gene: NA
V gene: TRBV7-8
J gene: TRBJ1-1
CDR3 DNA: TGTGCCAGCAGCTTCGGTGCCGGAGCTTTCTTT
CDR3 protein: CASSFGAGAFF

clone size: NA
D gene: TRBD1
V gene: TRBV19
J gene: TRBJ1-2
CDR3 DNA: TGTGCCAGTAGTTCCGGACAGGGGGTCTATGGCTACACCTTC
CDR3 protein: CASSSGQGVYGYTF

clone size: NA
D gene: NA
V gene: TRBV11-3
J gene: TRBJ2-7
CDR3 DNA: TGTGCCAGCAGCTTAATCGAAAGACTTGGCGAGCAGTACTTC
CDR3 protein: CASSLIERLGEQYF

clone size: NA
D gene: TRBD2
V gene: TRBV25-1
J gene: TRBJ2-1
CDR3 DNA: TGTGCCAGCCGGATAAGCGGGAGCTCCTACAATGAGCAGTTCTTC
CDR3 protein: CASRISGSSYNEQFF

clone size: NA
D gene: NA
V gene: TRBV4-3
J gene: TRBJ2-6
CDR3 DNA: TGCGCCAGCAGCCTACGATCCCAGGGGACTGGGGCCAACGTCCTGACTTTC
CDR3 protein: CASSLRSQGTGANVLTF

clone size: NA
D gene: NA
V gene: TRBV7-8
J gene: TRBJ1-1
CDR3 DNA: TGTGCCAGCAGCTTGACACACACTGAAGCTTTCTTT
CDR3 protein: CASSLTHTEAFF

clone size: NA
D gene: NA
V gene: TRBV4-2
J gene: TRBJ2-1
CDR3 DNA: TGTGCCAGCAGCCGGGACTTATACAATGAGCAGTTCTTC
CDR3 protein: CASSRDLYNEQFF

clone size: NA
D gene: NA
V gene: TRBV29-1
J gene: TRBJ2-3
CDR3 DNA: TGCAGCGTTGAATCCCTCGGATCGGCAGATACGCAGTATTTT
CDR3 protein: CSVESLGSADTQYF

clone size: NA
D gene: NA
V gene: TRBV12-3/TRBV12-4
J gene: TRBJ2-7
CDR3 DNA: TGTGCCAGCAGTTTATTCATCTACGAGCAGTACTTC
CDR3 protein: CASSLFIYEQYF

clone size: NA
D gene: TRBD2
V gene: TRBV5-8
J gene: TRBJ2-3
CDR3 DNA: TGTGCCAGCAGCCTTAGCGGGCCTTTCACAGATACGCAGTATTTT
CDR3 protein: CASSLSGPFTDTQYF

clone size: few
D gene: NA
V gene: TRBV13
J gene: TRBJ1-1
CDR3 DNA: TGTGCCAGCAGCTATATATCGGGGATGAACACTGAAGCTTTCTTT
CDR3 protein: CASSYISGMNTEAFF

clone size: many
D gene: NA
V gene: TRBV5-1
J gene: TRBJ1-4
CDR3 DNA: TGCGCCAGCAGCTTTGGAGGGGAGAGTGAAAAACTGTTTTTT
CDR3 protein: CASSFGGESEKLFF

clone size: NA
D gene: TRBD2
V gene: TRBV11-2
J gene: TRBJ2-1
CDR3 DNA: TGTGCCAGCAGCTTAGTGACTAGCGGGGCTAGCTCCTACAATGAGCAGTTCTTC
CDR3 protein: CASSLVTSGASSYNEQFF

clone size: NA
D gene: NA
V gene: TRBV7-8
J gene: TRBJ2-7
CDR3 DNA: TGTGCCAGCAGCTTAGTTCCCACGCCCTTGGGGTACGAGCAGTACTTC
CDR3 protein: CASSLVPTPLGYEQYF

clone size: once
D gene: TRBD2
V gene: TRBV2
J gene: TRBJ2-3
CDR3 DNA: TGTGCCAGCAGTGATACGTCGGGACTAGCGGCCCCAGATACGCAGTATTTT
CDR3 protein: CASSDTSGLAAPDTQYF